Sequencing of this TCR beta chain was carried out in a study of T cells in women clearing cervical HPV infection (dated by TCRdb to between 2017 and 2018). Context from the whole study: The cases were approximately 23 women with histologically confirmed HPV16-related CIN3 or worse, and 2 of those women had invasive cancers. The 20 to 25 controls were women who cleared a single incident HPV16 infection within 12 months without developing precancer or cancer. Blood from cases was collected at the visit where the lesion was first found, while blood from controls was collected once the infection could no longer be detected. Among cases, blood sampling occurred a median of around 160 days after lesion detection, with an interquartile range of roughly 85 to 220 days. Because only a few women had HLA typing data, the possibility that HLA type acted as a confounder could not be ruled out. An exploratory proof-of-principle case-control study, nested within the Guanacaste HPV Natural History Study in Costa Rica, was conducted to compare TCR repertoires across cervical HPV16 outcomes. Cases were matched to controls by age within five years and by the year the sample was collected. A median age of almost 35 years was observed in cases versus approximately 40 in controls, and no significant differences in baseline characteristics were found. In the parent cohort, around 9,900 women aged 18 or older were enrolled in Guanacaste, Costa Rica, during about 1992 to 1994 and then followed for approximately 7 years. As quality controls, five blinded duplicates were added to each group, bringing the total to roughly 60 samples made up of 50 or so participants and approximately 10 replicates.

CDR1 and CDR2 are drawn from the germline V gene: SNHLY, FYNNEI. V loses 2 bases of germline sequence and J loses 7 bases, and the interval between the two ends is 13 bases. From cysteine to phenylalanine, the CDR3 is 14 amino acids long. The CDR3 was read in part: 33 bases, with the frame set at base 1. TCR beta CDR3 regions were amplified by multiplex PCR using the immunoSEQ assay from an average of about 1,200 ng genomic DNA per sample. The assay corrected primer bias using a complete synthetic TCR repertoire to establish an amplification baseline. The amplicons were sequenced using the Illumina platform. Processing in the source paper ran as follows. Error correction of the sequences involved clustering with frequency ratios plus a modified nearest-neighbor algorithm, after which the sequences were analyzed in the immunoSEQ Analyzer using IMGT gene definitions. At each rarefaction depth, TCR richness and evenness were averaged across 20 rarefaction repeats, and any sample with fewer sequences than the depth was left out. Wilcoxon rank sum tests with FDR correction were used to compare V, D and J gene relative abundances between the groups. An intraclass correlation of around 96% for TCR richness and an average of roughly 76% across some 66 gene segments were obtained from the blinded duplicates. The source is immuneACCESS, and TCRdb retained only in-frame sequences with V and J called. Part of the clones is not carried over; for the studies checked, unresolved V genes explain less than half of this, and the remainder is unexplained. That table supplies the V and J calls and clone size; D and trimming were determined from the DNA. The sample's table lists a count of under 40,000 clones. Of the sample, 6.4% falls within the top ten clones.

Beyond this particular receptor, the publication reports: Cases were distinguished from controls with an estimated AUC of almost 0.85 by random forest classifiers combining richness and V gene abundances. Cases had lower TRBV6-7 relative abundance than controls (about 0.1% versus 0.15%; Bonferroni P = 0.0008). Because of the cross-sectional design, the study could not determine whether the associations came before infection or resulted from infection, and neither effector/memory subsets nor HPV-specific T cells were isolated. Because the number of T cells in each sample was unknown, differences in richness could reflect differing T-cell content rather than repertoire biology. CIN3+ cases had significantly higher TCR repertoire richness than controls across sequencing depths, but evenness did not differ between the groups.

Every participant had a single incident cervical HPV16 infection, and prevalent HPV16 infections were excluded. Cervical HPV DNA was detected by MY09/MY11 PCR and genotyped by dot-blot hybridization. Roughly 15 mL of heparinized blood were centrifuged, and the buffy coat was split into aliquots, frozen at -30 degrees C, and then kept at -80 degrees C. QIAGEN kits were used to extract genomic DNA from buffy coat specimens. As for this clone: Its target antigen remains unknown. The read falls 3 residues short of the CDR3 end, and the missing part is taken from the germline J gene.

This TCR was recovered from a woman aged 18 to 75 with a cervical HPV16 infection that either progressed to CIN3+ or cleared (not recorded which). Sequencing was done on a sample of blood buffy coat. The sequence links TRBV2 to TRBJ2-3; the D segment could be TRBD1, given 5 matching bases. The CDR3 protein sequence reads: CASSELAGLNTQYF. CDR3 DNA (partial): TGTGCCAGCAGTGAACTCGCAGGGTTGAATACG.